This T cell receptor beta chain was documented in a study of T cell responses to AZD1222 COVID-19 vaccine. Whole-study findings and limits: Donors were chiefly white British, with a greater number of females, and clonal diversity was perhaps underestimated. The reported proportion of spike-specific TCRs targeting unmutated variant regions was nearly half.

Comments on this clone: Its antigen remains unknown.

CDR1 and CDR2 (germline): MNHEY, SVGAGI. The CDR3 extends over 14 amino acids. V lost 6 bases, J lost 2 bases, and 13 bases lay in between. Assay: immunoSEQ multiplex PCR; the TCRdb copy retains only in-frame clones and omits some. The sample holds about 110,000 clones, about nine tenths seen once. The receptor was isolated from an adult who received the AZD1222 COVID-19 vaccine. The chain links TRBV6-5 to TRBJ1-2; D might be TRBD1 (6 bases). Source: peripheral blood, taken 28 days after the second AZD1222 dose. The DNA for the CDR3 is TGTGCCAGCAGCCTCCTGACAGGAAACTATGGCTACACCTTC. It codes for CASSLLTGNYGYTF.